The 8 T cell receptor delta chains listed next were all sequenced from one sample in a study of gamma-delta chains in newborns, infants, children. TCRdb fed the reads into CATT to redo clone calling. The repertoire consists of approximately 1,500 delta-chain clones, with around 1.1% occurring once and the leading ten covering more than 20%. Sequenced: blood. These receptors were obtained from a child in good health.

A few counts support this clone. A far more abundant clone sits one base away, making this likely a read error. The rearrangement links TRDV2 to TRDJ1; tentative D call: TRDD2 (5 bases). The germline gives CDR1 GEAIGNYY, CDR2 EKD. The CDR3 spans 13 residues. Trimming shortened V by 0 bases and J by 7 bases, and 11 bases separated the two germline ends. CDR3 sequence (DNA): TGTGCCTGTGACACCCGGCCTACTCCTAAACTCATCTTT. Amino acids: CACDTRPTPKLIF.

Note on this clone: This is likely an artifact of a read error, given a far larger clone one base away. Additional DNA sequences in this sample encode the identical CDR3. The genes are TRDV2 and TRDJ1; 7 bases align to TRDD3. Trimming removed 0 bases from V and 0 bases from J; junction bases left unmatched: 18. The CDR3 consists of 20 residues. Germline-derived CDR1 and CDR2 are GEAIGNYY and EKD. The CDR3 bases are TGTGCCTGTGACACCCTGCTGGTACTGGGGACCTCGAAGTACACCGATAAACTCATCTTT. It specifies CACDTLLVLGTSKYTDKLIF.

This clone has more than one count but fewer than ten. Given a far larger clone just one base away, this is likely a sequencing read error. Other nucleotide sequences in the sample specify the same CDR3. V usage is TRDV2 and J usage is TRDJ1; D gene unclear. The CDR3 covers 13 residues. Germline loops: CDR1 GEAIGNYY, CDR2 EKD. As DNA, the CDR3 is TGCGCCTGTGACACCCGGCCTCCTCCTAAACTCATCTTT. This sequence encodes CACDTRPPPKLIF.

This clone showed up just a few times. V gene TRDV2 combines with J gene TRDJ1; 7 bases line up with TRDD3. The CDR3 totals 15 residues. The V segment lost 7 bases and the J segment 0 bases; nucleotides outside the gene matches: 10. CDR1 and CDR2 from the germline V gene are GEAIGNYY and EKD. The CDR3 region is CACNLLGIYTDKLIF. In DNA, the CDR3 is TGTGCCTGCAACCTACTGGGGATTTACACCGATAAACTCATCTTT.

This clone was seen only a few times. One base separates it from a far larger clone, so it is likely a read error. Other DNA sequences in the sample encode the same CDR3. The chain is built from TRDV2 and TRDJ1; perhaps TRDD3 as D (5 bases). Trimming cost V 0 bases and J 8 bases, with 21 bases left between them. Germline V gene sequence: CDR1 GEAIGNYY, CDR2 EKD. The CDR3 sequence is 16 residues long. The CDR3 nucleotides read TGTGCCTGTGACACCGTTGGGAGGAGGGGGCCTATCAAACTCATCTTT. Protein: CACDTVGRRGPIKLIF.

This clone has only a few counts. One base separates it from a far larger clone, so it is likely a read error. Additional DNA sequences in this sample encode the identical CDR3. The chain is built from TRDV1 and TRDJ1, with D maybe TRDD3 (9 bases). The CDR3 totals 19 residues. Germline lookup yields CDR1 TSWWSYY and CDR2 QGS. The CDR3, as DNA: TGTGCTCTTTCCTCTTCCTACGCCTGGGGGATGATGTGGCCCGATAAGCTCATCTTT. Residues: CALSSSYAWGMMWPDKLIF.

This clone was detected only a few times. The protein TCRdb lists belongs to a much larger clone and differs from this DNA's translation at residue 16, which points to a read error; the protein shown is made from the DNA. The chain uses TRDV2 and TRDJ2; 9 nucleotides align to TRDD3. CDR1 and CDR2 (germline): GEAIGNYY, EKD. J lost 13 bases, V lost 1 base, and 24 bases had no gene match. This CDR3 is built from 19 residues. CDR3 nucleotides: TGTGCCTGTGACACGGTCTACCGGCTGGGGGATCCGTCCAGCCCAGGACTCTTCTTT. The encoded protein is CACDTVYRLGDPSSPGLFF.

Regarding this clone: The TCRdb protein, from a much larger clone, departs from this DNA's translation at residue 5, likely by read error; the protein shown derives from the DNA. This chain connects TRDV1 to TRDJ1, with 10 bases fitting TRDD3. Germline V gives CDR1 TSWWSYY, CDR2 QGS. This CDR3 is 20 amino acids long. The V segment lost 4 bases and the J segment 0 bases; nucleotides outside the gene matches: 17. This CDR3 reads CALGGRDRGIRFRYTDKLIF. The CDR3 DNA is TGTGCTCTTGGGGGACGGGACAGGGGGATACGCTTTCGGTACACCGATAAACTCATCTTT.